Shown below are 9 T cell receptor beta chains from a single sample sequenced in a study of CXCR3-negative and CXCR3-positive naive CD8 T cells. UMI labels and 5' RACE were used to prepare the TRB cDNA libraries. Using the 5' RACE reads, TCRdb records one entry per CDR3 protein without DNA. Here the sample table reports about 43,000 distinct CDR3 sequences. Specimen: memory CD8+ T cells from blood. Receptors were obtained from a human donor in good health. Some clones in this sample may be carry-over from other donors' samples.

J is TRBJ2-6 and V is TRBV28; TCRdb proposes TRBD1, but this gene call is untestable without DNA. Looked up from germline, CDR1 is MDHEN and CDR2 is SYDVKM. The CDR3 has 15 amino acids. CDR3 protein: CASSYSGSGANVLTF.

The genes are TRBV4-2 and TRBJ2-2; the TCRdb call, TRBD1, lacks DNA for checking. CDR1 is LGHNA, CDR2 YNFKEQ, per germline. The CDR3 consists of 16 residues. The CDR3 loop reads CASSHAPGANTGELFF.

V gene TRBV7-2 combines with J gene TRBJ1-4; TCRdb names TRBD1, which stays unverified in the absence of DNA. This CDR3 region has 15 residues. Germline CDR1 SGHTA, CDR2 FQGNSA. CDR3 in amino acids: CASSPLGGINEKLFF.

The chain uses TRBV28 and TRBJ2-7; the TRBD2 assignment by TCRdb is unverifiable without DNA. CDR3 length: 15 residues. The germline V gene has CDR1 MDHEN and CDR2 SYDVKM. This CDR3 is CARTPSRYPTWEQYF.

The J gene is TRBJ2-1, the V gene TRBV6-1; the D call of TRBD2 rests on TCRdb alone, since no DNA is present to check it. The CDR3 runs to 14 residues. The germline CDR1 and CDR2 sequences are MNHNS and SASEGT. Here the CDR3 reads CASRTVGETSEQFF.

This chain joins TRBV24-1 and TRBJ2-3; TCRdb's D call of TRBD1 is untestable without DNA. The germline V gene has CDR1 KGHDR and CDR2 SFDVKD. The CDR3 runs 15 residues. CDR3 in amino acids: CATSDQRTGADTQYF.

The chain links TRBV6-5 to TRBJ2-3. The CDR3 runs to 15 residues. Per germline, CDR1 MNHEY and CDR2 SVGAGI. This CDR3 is CASSPDGANTDTQYF.

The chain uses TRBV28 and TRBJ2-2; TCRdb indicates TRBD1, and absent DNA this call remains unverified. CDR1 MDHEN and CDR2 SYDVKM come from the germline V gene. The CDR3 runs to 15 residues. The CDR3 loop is CASRLTYRGTGELFF.

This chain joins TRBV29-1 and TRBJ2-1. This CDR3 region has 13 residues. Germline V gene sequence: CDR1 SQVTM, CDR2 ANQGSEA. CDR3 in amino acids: CSVSGRSNNEQFF.